This record concerns one TCR beta chain sequence. The sample comes from a study of early T cells in non-severe SARS-CoV-2 infection. Trimming removed 4 bases from V and 3 bases from J, with 11 bases in between. From germline, CDR1 is KGHDR and CDR2 SFDVKD. The CDR3 runs to 14 residues. Using its own MiXCR run on the 5' RACE reads, TCRdb lists one record per CDR3 protein. The data show some 57,000 distinct CDR3 sequences, with approximately 11% seen just once and 7.5% to 10% held by the top ten. The sequenced sample was whole blood. This clonotype originated in an adult who was a healthcare worker with PCR-confirmed SARS-CoV-2 infection or an uninfected control (not recorded which). The genes are TRBV24-1 and TRBJ1-2; D call uncertain. CDR3: CATSESPGDYGYTF. CDR3 nucleotide sequence: TGTGCCACCAGTGAGTCCCCAGGTGACTATGGCTACACCTTC.